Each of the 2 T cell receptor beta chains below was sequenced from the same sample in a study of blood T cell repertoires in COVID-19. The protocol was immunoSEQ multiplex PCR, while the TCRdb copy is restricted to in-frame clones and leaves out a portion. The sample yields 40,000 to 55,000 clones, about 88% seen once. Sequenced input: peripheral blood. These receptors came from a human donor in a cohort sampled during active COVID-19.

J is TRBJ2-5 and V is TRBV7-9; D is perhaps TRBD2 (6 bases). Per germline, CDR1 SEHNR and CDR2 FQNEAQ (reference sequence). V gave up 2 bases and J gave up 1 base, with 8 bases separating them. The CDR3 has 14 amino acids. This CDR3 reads CASSLNGGQETQYF. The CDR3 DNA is TGTGCCAGCAGCTTAAACGGGGGCCAAGAGACCCAGTACTTC.

The CDR3 here is CASKNGIQGYGFF. The CDR3 DNA reads as TGTGCCAGCAAAAATGGGATACAGGGTTATGGTTTCTTT. This chain links TRBV28 with TRBJ1-1, with a weak D call TRBD1 (6 bases). The CDR3 has 13 residues. Trimming removed 7 bases at V and 13 bases at J, with 22 bases between. Germline V CDR1 and CDR2: MDHEN, SYDVKM.